The 9 T cell receptor beta chains reported below all come from one sample, sequenced in a study of cytomegalovirus exposure and HLA in healthy donors. PCR used 60 Vbeta primers and 13 Jbeta primers. TCRdb's copy holds only in-frame clones and misses some; the assay was immunoSEQ multiplex PCR. The sample records about 140,000 clones, roughly 72% being singletons. Material for sequencing was PBMCs. All receptors derive from a man aged 35 to 55 in good health and CMV-seronegative.

The chain recombines TRBV15 with TRBJ1-4; the D is unclear. This CDR3 spans 12 amino acids. V was pared by 0 bases and J by 8 bases, with 4 bases between. Germline-derived CDR1 and CDR2 are LNHNV and YYDKDF (reference sequence). CDR3 nucleotides: TGTGCCACCAGCAGAGATCTGGAAAAACTGTTTTTT. Translated: CATSRDLEKLFF. The variable domain in full, with the rest retrieved from reference TRBV15 and TRBJ1-4, is DAMVIQNPRYQVTQFGKPVTLSCSQTLNHNVMYWYQQKSSQAPKLLFHYYDKDFNNEADTPDNFQSRRPNTSFCFLDIRSPGLGDTAMYLCATSRDLEKLFFGSGTQLSVL.

This clone turned up a few times. The chain recombines TRBV28 with TRBJ2-7; D gene uncertain. V was shortened by 6 bases and J by 11 bases, with 14 bases between the two germline ends. Germline V CDR1 and CDR2: MDHEN, SYDVKM. The CDR3 covers 11 residues. The CDR3 bases are TGTGCCAGCAGACGCTTACGAGTGGAGTACTTC. It yields the protein CASRRLRVEYF.

This chain connects TRBV5-1 to TRBJ1-5; D ambiguous. Germline V CDR1 and CDR2: SGHRS, YFSETQ. Deletions cut 2 bases from V and 6 bases from J, with 9 bases between. This CDR3 comprises 13 residues. DNA for the CDR3: TGCGCCAGCAGCTTAGAGGGAACTCAGCCCCAGCATTTT. It encodes CASSLEGTQPQHF.

V gene TRBV27 combines with J gene TRBJ1-1; TRBD1 matches at 9 bases. CDR3 length equals 15 residues. CDR1 is MNHEY and CDR2 is SMNVEV in the germline V gene (reference sequence). Trimming removed 1 base from V and 4 bases from J; junction bases left unmatched: 4. CDR3 nucleotides: TGTGCCAGCAGTTTATTGGACAGGGGTTTCACTGAAGCTTTCTTT. It codes for CASSLLDRGFTEAFF.

This chain links TRBV28 with TRBJ1-3; TRBD1 aligns across 10 bases. Germline V lookup: CDR1 MDHEN, CDR2 SYDVKM. Trimming cost V 0 bases and J 0 bases; bases outside gene matches: 11. The CDR3 has 20 amino acids. CDR3 sequence: CASSLWWDRGLMNSGNTIYF. The DNA of the CDR3 is TGTGCCAGCAGTTTATGGTGGGACAGGGGCCTTATGAACTCTGGAAACACCATATATTTT.

V gene TRBV5-1 combines with J gene TRBJ1-2, with no clear D. This CDR3 region has 14 residues. Trimming took off 0 bases at V and 6 bases at J, with 12 bases between the two ends. Looked up from germline, CDR1 is SGHRS and CDR2 is YFSETQ. CDR3: CASSLVAPSDGYTF. As DNA, the CDR3 is TGCGCCAGCAGCTTGGTTGCACCCTCGGATGGCTACACCTTC. The entire variable domain, with the rest obtained from reference TRBV5-1 and TRBJ1-2, is as follows: KAGVTQTPRYLIKTRGQQVTLSCSPISGHRSVSWYQQTPGQGLQFLFEYFSETQRNKGNFPGRFSGRQFSNSRSEMNVSTLELGDSALYLCASSLVAPSDGYTFGSGTRLTVV.

The chain joins TRBV18 to TRBJ2-7; unclear D gene. CDR1 is KGHSH, CDR2 LQKENI, per germline. There are 14 residues in the CDR3. The V end lost 2 bases, the J end lost 3 bases, and 11 bases lay between the germline ends. The CDR3 coding sequence is TGTGCCAGCTCACCAAAGCACACGGGCTACGAGCAGTACTTC. It is translated as CASSPKHTGYEQYF.

The rearrangement links TRBV5-1 to TRBJ2-1, with D hard to call. V dropped 4 bases and J dropped 5 bases, with 4 bases sitting between them. The CDR3 runs to 11 residues. Germline V lookup: CDR1 SGHRS, CDR2 YFSETQ. The CDR3 here is CASSPDNEQFF. For the CDR3, the DNA is TGCGCCAGCAGCCCCGACAATGAGCAGTTCTTC.

Only one count was recorded for this clone. The chain couples TRBV4-3 to TRBJ2-7; D is undetermined. The CDR3 sequence is 13 residues long. Germline lookup yields CDR1 LGHNA and CDR2 YSLEER. V lost 4 bases and J 4 bases, leaving 11 bases between the germline ends. This CDR3 reads CASSLGPGYEQYF. CDR3 in DNA: TGCGCCAGCAGCCTGGGTCCGGGTTACGAGCAGTACTTC.